The text below deals with one T cell receptor (beta chain). The repertoire was sequenced with immunoSEQ multiplex PCR; TCRdb's copy has only in-frame clones and lacks some. The sample carries 200,000 to 300,000 clones, around 86% recorded once. This sample is part of a study of blood T cell repertoires in COVID-19. Study-wide context: T cells, B-cell-depleted T cells, or PBMCs supplied cDNA or gDNA.

Between the trimmed V and J ends, which lost 3 bases and 5 bases, there was a span of 19 bases. This CDR3 is built from 16 residues. Germline V gene data show CDR1 as LGHDT and CDR2 as YNNKEL (reference sequence). The chain uses TRBV3-1 (or the pseudogene TRBV3-2) and TRBJ1-1; D uncertain. The sequencing input was peripheral blood. This clonotype was sampled from a woman aged 55 to 70 with active or convalescent COVID-19. DNA of the CDR3: TGTGCCAGCAGCCATCAAGTACAGTTACTTGGGACTGAAGCTTTCTTT. Translated, it gives CASSHQVQLLGTEAFF.